The 10 T cell receptor beta chains below come from one sample, sequenced in a study of blood T cell repertoires in COVID-19. TCRdb's table, derived via immunoSEQ multiplex PCR, lists solely in-frame clones and lacks some. The sample yields approximately 230,000 clones, roughly 90% seen once. Source material: PBMCs or T cells enriched from blood (not recorded which). All receptors come from a woman aged 25 to 39 with acute COVID-19.

The rearrangement joins TRBV9 to TRBJ1-4; 7 bases match TRBD1. Losses at the gene ends were 0 bases for V and 7 bases for J; bases not matched to a gene: 6. The CDR3 runs 15 residues. Germline V gives CDR1 SGDLS, CDR2 YYNGEE. The CDR3 nucleotides are TGTGCCAGCAGCGTAGAGGGGGCGGTGTTTGAAAAACTGTTTTTT. Translating it yields CASSVEGAVFEKLFF.

CDR3 sequence reads: CASSLGLAGELFF. The CDR3 bases are TGTGCCAGCAGTCTGGGACTAGCGGGGGAGCTGTTTTTT. V gene TRBV2 combines with J gene TRBJ2-2, with 10 nucleotides matching TRBD2. This CDR3 is 13 amino acids long. The V segment lost 5 bases and the J segment 8 bases; nucleotides outside the gene matches: 2. CDR1 and CDR2 (germline): SNHLY, FYNNEI.

V gene TRBV5-1 combines with J gene TRBJ2-5; tentatively, D is TRBD2 (6 bases). There are 15 residues in the CDR3. Deletions cut 4 bases from V and 4 bases from J, with 17 bases between. Germline loops: CDR1 SGHRS, CDR2 YFSETQ. The CDR3 loop is CASSPGDWDGETQYF. The CDR3, as DNA: TGCGCCAGCAGCCCGGGGGACTGGGACGGAGAGACCCAGTACTTC.

This clone was counted once. The chain uses TRBV11-1 and TRBJ2-3; a weak D match, TRBD1 (5 bases). Germline V CDR1 and CDR2: SGHAT, FQDESV (reference sequence). Trimming cost V 2 bases and J 3 bases, with 12 bases left between them. CDR3 size: 15 residues. The CDR3 here is CASSLFQGGTDTQYF. The CDR3 DNA reads TGTGCCAGCAGCTTATTCCAGGGTGGGACAGATACGCAGTATTTT.

This chain connects TRBV7-9 to TRBJ2-1, with 9 bases identical to TRBD2. The ends lost 1 base at V and 1 base at J; junction bases unmatched: 11. The germline gives CDR1 SEHNR, CDR2 FQNEAQ (reference sequence). The CDR3 has 19 amino acids. CDR3 coding DNA: TGTGCCAGCAGCTTAGGGTTCGTGGGTAGCGGGAGTTCCTACAATGAGCAGTTCTTC. This encodes CASSLGFVGSGSSYNEQFF. Looking up the rest from reference TRBV7-9 and TRBJ2-1 gives the full variable domain: DTGVSQNPRHKITKRGQNVTFRCDPISEHNRLYWYRQTLGQGPEFLTYFQNEAQLEKSRLLSDRFSAERPKGSFSTLEIQRTEQGDSAMYLCASSLGFVGSGSSYNEQFFGPGTRLTVL.

The chain joins TRBV9 to TRBJ2-3; TRBD2 agrees at 10 bases. The germline gives CDR1 SGDLS, CDR2 YYNGEE. V dropped 2 bases and J dropped 2; count of bases not matched to a gene: 2. The CDR3 contains 15 residues. The CDR3 spells CASSVGLADTDTQYF. CDR3 coding DNA: TGTGCCAGCAGCGTCGGACTAGCGGACACAGATACGCAGTATTTT.

The sample holds a few counts of this clone. The rearrangement joins TRBV10-3 to TRBJ2-1, with D possibly TRBD2 on 6 matching bases. The V end was cut by 4 bases, the J end by 8 bases, with 18 bases between. This CDR3 comprises 15 residues. CDR1 is ENHRY, CDR2 SYGVKD, per germline. The CDR3 bases are TGTGCCATCAGTGCTAAACGGGAGAGTCAATATGAGCAGTTCTTC. Translated: CAISAKRESQYEQFF.

This clone was observed a handful of times. V is TRBV7-3 and J is TRBJ1-1, with D unresolved. Germline CDR1 SGHTA, CDR2 FQGTGA. CDR3 length: 13 amino acids. Deletions cut 4 bases from V and 1 base from J, with 7 bases between. CDR3 in amino acids: CASSSQKNTEAFF. In DNA, the CDR3 is TGTGCCAGCAGCTCTCAGAAGAACACTGAAGCTTTCTTT.

The chain carries TRBV18 and TRBJ1-5; D is perhaps TRBD1 (6 bases). CDR3 length: 16 amino acids. Germline loops: CDR1 KGHSH, CDR2 LQKENI. Trimming left V 3 bases short and J 2 bases short, with 14 bases between. The CDR3 protein is CASSPATGPGNQPQHF. The CDR3 nucleotides read TGTGCCAGCTCACCCGCGACAGGCCCCGGCAATCAGCCCCAGCATTTT.

This rearrangement joins TRBV5-1 to TRBJ2-1, with a possible D match to TRBD1 (6 bases). Germline loops: CDR1 SGHRS, CDR2 YFSETQ. V shed 3 bases and J shed 8 bases, with 21 bases lying between them. CDR3 length: 16 residues. This chain's CDR3 is CASSSLTTGFGYEQFF. The CDR3 coding sequence is TGCGCCAGCAGCTCCCTGACGACAGGTTTCGGTTATGAGCAGTTCTTC.